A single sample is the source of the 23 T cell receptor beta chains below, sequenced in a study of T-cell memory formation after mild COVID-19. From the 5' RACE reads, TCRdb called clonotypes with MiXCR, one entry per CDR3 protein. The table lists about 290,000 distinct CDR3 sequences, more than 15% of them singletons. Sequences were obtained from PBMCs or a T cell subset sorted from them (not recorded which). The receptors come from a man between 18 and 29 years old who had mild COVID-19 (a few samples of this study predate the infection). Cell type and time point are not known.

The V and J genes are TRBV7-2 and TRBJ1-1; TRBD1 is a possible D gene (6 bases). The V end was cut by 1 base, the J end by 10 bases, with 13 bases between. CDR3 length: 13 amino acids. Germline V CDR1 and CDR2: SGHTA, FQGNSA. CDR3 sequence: CASSLVGGHGAFF. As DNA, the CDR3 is TGTGCCAGCAGCTTAGTCGGGGGGCATGGAGCTTTCTTT.

CDR3 bases: TGTGCCAGCAAACTACAGGGGGTCACCGGGGAGCTGTTTTTT. It translates to CASKLQGVTGELFF. V is TRBV14 and J is TRBJ2-2; 8 nucleotides align to TRBD1. The V and J ends lost 7 bases and 4 bases, in that order; junction bases with no gene match: 5. This CDR3 is built from 14 residues. Germline CDR1 SGHDN, CDR2 FVKESK.

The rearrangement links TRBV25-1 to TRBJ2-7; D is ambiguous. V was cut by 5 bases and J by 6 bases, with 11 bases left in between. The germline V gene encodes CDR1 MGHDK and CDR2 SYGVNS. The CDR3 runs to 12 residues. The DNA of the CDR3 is TGTGCCAGCAGTCAGGATCTGGTCGAGCAGTACTTC. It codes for CASSQDLVEQYF.

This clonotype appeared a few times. CDR3 sequence: CASRAHEKLFF. The CDR3 DNA reads as TGTGCCAGCAGGGCCCATGAAAAACTGTTTTTT. This chain connects TRBV6-5 to TRBJ1-4; D call uncertain. V was trimmed by 6 bases and J by 6 bases, leaving 5 bases between them. CDR3 size: 11 residues. Germline V lookup: CDR1 MNHEY, CDR2 SVGAGI.

In DNA, the CDR3 is TGTGCTAGTGGTTTGCACGAGCCGCTGGGTCGGCAGTTCTTC. Residues: CASGLHEPLGRQFF. The chain is built from TRBV12-5 and TRBJ2-1; D gene ambiguous. This CDR3 has 14 residues. V shed 2 bases and J shed 12 bases, with 17 bases lying between them. Per the germline V gene, CDR1 is LGHNT and CDR2 is FRNRAP.

The chain's CDR3 is CASSQEEAGMVDTQYF. The DNA for the CDR3 is TGTGCCAGCAGCCAAGAAGAGGCGGGGATGGTAGATACGCAGTATTTT. The V call is TRBV4-2, the J call TRBJ2-3, with D tentatively TRBD2 (6 bases). The V gene's germline CDR1 is LGHNA and CDR2 YNFKEQ. V was shortened by 0 bases and J by 5 bases, with 15 bases between the two germline ends. The CDR3 runs 16 residues.

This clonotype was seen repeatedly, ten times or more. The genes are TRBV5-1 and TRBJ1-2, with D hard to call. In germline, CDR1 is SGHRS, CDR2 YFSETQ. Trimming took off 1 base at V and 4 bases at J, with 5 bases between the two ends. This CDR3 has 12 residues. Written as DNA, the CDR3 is TGCGCCAGCAGCTTGCCCGGCTATGGCTACACCTTC. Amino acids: CASSLPGYGYTF.

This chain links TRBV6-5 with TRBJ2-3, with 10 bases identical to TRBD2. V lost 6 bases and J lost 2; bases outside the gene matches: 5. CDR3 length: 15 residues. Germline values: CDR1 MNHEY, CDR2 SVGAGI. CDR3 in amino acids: CASSRGLAVTDTQYF. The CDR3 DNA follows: TGTGCCAGCAGCCGCGGACTAGCGGTCACAGATACGCAGTATTTT.

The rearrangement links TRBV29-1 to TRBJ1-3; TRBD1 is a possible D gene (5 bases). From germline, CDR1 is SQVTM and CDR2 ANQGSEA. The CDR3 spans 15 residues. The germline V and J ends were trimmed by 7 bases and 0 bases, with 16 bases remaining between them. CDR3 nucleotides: TGCAGCGCCGTCGGGACCTTAAACTCTGGAAACACCATATATTTT. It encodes CSAVGTLNSGNTIYF.

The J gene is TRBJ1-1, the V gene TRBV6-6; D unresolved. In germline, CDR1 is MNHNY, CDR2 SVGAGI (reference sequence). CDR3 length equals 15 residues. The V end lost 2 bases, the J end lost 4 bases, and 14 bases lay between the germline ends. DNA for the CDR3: TGTGCCAGCAGTTACAAGGCCGAAGGGAGCACTGAAGCTTTCTTT. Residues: CASSYKAEGSTEAFF.

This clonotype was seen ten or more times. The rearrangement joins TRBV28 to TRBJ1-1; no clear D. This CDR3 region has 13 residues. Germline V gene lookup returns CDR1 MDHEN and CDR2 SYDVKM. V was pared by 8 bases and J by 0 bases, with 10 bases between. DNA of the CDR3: TGTGCCAGCGTCCGCTGGCTGAACACTGAAGCTTTCTTT. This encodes CASVRWLNTEAFF.

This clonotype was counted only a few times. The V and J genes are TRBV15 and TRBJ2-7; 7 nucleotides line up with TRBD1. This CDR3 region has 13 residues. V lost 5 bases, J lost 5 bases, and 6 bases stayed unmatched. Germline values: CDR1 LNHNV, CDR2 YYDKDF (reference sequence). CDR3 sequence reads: CATSAQGYDEQYV. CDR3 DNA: TGTGCCACCAGCGCACAGGGGTACGACGAGCAGTACGTC.

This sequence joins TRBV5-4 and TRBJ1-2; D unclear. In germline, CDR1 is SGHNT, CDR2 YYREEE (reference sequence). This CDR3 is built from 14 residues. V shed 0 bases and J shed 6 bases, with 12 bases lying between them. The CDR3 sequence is CASSLVVGRDGYTF. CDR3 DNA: TGTGCCAGCAGCTTGGTCGTAGGGCGGGATGGCTACACCTTC.

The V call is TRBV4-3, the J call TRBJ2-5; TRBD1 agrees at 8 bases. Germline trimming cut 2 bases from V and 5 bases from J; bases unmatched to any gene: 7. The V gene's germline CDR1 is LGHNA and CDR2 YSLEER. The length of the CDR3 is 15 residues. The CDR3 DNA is TGCGCCAGCAGCCAACTCTTGACAGGGGAGGAGACCCAGTACTTC. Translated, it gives CASSQLLTGEETQYF.

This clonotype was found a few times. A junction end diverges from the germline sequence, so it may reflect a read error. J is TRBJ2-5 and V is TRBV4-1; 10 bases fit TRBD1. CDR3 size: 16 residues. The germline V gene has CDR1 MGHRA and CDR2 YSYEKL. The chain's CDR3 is CASSQSDRGFGETLYF. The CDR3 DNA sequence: TGCGCCAGCAGCCAGTCGGACAGGGGGTTCGGGGAGACCCTGTACTTC.

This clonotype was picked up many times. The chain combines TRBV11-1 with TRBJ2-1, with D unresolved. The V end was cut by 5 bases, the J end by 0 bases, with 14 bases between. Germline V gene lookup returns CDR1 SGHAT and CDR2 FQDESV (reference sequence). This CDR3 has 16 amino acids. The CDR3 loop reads CASSPTTASSYNEQFF. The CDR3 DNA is TGTGCCAGCAGCCCTACTACCGCGAGCTCCTACAATGAGCAGTTCTTC.

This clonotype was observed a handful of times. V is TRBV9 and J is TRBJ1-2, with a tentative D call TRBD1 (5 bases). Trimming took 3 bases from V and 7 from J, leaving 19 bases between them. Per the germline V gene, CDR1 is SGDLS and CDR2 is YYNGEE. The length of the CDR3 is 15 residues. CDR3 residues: CASSASRRGSVGYTF. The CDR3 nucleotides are TGTGCCAGCAGCGCGAGTCGACGGGGCAGCGTTGGCTACACCTTC.

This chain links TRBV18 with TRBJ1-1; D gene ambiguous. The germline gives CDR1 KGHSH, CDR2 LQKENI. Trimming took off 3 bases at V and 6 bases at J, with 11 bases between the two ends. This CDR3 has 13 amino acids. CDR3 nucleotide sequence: TGTGCCAGCTCACCGACAAGGGAAGCTGAAGCTTTCTTT. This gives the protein CASSPTREAEAFF.

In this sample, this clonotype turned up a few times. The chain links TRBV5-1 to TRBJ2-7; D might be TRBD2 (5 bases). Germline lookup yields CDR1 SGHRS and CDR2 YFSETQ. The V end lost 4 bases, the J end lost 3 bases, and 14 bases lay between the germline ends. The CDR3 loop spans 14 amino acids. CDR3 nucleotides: TGCGCCAGCAGCCCGGACCCGGGGAACTACGAGCAGTACGTC. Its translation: CASSPDPGNYEQYV.

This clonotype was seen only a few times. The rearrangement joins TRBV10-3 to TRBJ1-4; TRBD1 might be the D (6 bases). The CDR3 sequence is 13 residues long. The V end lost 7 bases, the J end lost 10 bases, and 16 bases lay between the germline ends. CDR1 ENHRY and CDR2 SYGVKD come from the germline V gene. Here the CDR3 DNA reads TGTGCCATCACAGGGGACAATGGTGGAAAACTGTTTTTT. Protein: CAITGDNGGKLFF.

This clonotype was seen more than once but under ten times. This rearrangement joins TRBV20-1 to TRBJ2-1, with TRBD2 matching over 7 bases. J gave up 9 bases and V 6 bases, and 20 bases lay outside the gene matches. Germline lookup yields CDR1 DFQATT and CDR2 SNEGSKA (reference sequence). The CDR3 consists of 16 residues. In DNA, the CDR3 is TGCAGTGCCACCCCTGGGTCCAGCGGGAACTATGGTGAGCAGTTCTTC. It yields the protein CSATPGSSGNYGEQFF.

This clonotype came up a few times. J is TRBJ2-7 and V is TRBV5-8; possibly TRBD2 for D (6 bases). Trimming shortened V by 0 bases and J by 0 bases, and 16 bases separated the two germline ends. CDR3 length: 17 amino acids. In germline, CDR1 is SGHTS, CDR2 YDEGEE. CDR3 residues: CASSLASGFVLSYEQYV. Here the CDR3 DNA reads TGTGCCAGCAGCTTGGCCAGCGGGTTCGTCCTCTCCTACGAGCAGTACGTC.

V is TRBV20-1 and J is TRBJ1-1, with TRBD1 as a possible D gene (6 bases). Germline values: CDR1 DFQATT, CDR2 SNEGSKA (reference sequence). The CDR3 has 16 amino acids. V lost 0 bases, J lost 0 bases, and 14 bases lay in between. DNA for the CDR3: TGCAGTGCTAGAGATCACCAGGGGCAAATGAACACTGAAGCTTTCTTT. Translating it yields CSARDHQGQMNTEAFF.